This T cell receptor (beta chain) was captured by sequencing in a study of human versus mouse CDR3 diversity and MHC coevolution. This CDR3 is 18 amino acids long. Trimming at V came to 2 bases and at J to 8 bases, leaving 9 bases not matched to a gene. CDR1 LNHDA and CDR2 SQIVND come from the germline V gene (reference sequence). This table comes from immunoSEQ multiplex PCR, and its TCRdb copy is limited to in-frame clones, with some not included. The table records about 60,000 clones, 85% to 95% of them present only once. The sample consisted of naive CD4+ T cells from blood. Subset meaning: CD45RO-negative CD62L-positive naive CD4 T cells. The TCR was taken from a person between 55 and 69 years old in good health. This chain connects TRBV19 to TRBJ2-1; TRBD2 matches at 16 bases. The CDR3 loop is CASSINPPGTSGRDEQFF. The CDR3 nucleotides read TGTGCCAGTAGTATAAACCCCCCCGGGACTAGCGGGAGGGATGAGCAGTTCTTC.